Sequencing of this T cell receptor beta chain was carried out in a study of OX40 agonist ivuxolimab in advanced cancers. The study's findings and limits: On average, a greater number of expanded clones characterised CD8+ T cells relative to CD4+.

A remark on this clone: The antigen is not known.

Sequencing was performed with immunoSEQ multiplex PCR; in TCRdb, only in-frame clones are kept and a portion is missing. The sample includes 75,000 to 95,000 clones, about 90% of them seen just once. The sequenced sample was CD4+ or CD8+ T cells sorted from blood, obtained in a trial of the OX40 agonist ivuxolimab. The receptor was derived from an adult with an advanced solid tumor such as melanoma, head and neck, liver or kidney cancer.

The CDR3 is CASSEWGATNEKLFF. The CDR3 nucleotides are TGTGCCAGCAGTGAGTGGGGGGCAACTAATGAAAAACTGTTTTTT. V and J are TRBV6-1 and TRBJ1-4; D perhaps matches TRBD1 (5 bases). Germline-derived CDR1 and CDR2 are MNHNS and SASEGT. V was cut by 3 bases and J by 0 bases, with 8 bases left in between. The CDR3 has 15 amino acids.